These 32 T cell receptor beta chains share one sample of origin, sequenced in a study of shared clonotypes between healthy human individuals. Sequenced by immunoSEQ multiplex PCR; TCRdb stores in-frame clones only, minus some. The data show around 550,000 clones, around 96% seen once. Material: naive CD4+ T cells sorted from blood. The subset is: CD45RA+ positively selected. The receptors derive from a woman in her twenties or thirties in good health.

The rearrangement uses TRBV28 and TRBJ2-1; 7 positions match TRBD2. Germline CDR1 is MDHEN and CDR2 is SYDVKM. V was clipped by 7 bases and J by 7 bases; unmatched bases: 10. This CDR3 region has 14 residues. CDR3 in DNA: TGTGCCAGCAACCGGGACTACCGAAATAATGAGCAGTTCTTC. Residues: CASNRDYRNNEQFF. Full variable domain (rest looked up from reference TRBV28 and TRBJ2-1): DVKVTQSSRYLVKRTGEKVFLECVQDMDHENMFWYRQDPGLGLRLIYFSYDVKMKEKGDIPEGYSVSREKKERFSLILESASTNQTSMYLCASNRDYRNNEQFFGPGTRLTVL.

The J gene is TRBJ2-2, the V gene TRBV9, with TRBD1 identical over 7 bases. With V trimmed by 0 bases and J by 6 bases, 2 bases remained unmatched. Germline values: CDR1 SGDLS, CDR2 YYNGEE. This CDR3 comprises 14 residues. CDR3 coding DNA: TGTGCCAGCAGCGTAGGCACAGGGGCCGGGGAGCTGTTTTTT. This sequence encodes CASSVGTGAGELFF.

V and J are TRBV23-1 and TRBJ2-7; D may correspond to TRBD1 or TRBD2 (5 bases each). TRBV23-1 belongs to the ORF category, with a function that is uncertain. Trimming removed 2 bases at V and 3 bases at J, with 14 bases between. The CDR3 runs to 15 residues. CDR3 amino acids: CASSQRAGTSYEQYF. In DNA form, the CDR3 reads TGCGCCAGCAGTCAACGCGCCGGGACCAGCTACGAGCAGTACTTC.

In this sample, this clone turned up a few times. This chain connects TRBV4-1 to TRBJ1-3; D not certain. Trimming cost V 0 bases and J 4 bases, with 4 bases left between them. The length of the CDR3 is 13 residues. Germline V gene sequence: CDR1 MGHRA, CDR2 YSYEKL. Here the CDR3 DNA reads TGCGCCAGCAGCCAAGACAGGGGAAACACCATATATTTT. As protein: CASSQDRGNTIYF.

The chain joins TRBV28 to TRBJ1-5, with D unresolved. CDR1 and CDR2 from the germline V gene are MDHEN and SYDVKM. V was shortened by 5 bases and J by 3 bases, with 14 bases between the two germline ends. CDR3 length: 15 residues. This chain's CDR3 is CASSAGARVNQPQHF. The CDR3, as DNA: TGTGCCAGCAGTGCCGGCGCCAGAGTCAATCAGCCCCAGCATTTT.

The chain carries TRBV6-5 and TRBJ2-7, with no clear D. The CDR3 consists of 15 residues. Per the germline V gene, CDR1 is MNHEY and CDR2 is SVGAGI. The V end lost 0 bases, the J end lost 2 bases, and 11 bases lay between the germline ends. Here the CDR3 DNA reads TGTGCCAGCAGTTACTCGATAGGGATCGCCTACGAGCAGTACTTC. It translates to CASSYSIGIAYEQYF.

The chain has TRBV5-5 and TRBJ2-7, with D perhaps TRBD1 (5 bases). There are 14 residues in the CDR3. V gave up 6 bases and J gave up 2 bases, with 15 bases separating them. CDR1 and CDR2 from the germline V gene are SGHKS and YYEKEE (reference sequence). This CDR3 is CASTQMTETYEQYF. CDR3 in DNA: TGTGCCAGCACGCAGATGACAGAAACCTACGAGCAGTACTTC.

The gene calls are TRBV6-5 and TRBJ1-2; a possible D gene is TRBD1 (5 bases). The length of the CDR3 is 13 residues. Trimming removed 4 bases at V and 2 bases at J, with 8 bases between. CDR1 and CDR2 (germline): MNHEY, SVGAGI. This CDR3 is CASSSQENYGYTF. In nucleotides, the CDR3 is TGTGCCAGCAGTTCACAGGAGAACTATGGCTACACCTTC.

This clone occurred once. The chain carries TRBV21-1 and TRBJ1-1; the table's D call TRBD1 went unverified against the DNA. TRBV21-1 is a recognized pseudogene. This CDR3 has 16 residues. The CDR3 DNA is TGTGCCAGCAGCAAAGTGGGGACAGGGAAGAACACTGAAGCTTTCTTT. Residues: CASSKVGTGKNTEAFF.

The CDR3 nucleotides are TGTGCCAGCTCTCCCACCAGGTCGGACGAGCAGTACTTC. Protein: CASSPTRSDEQYF. This chain joins TRBV18 and TRBJ2-7; no clear D. Germline loops: CDR1 KGHSH, CDR2 LQKENI. Trimming took 6 bases from V and 5 from J, leaving 14 bases between them. This CDR3 has 13 residues.

V and J are TRBV11-2 and TRBJ1-4, with a tentative D call TRBD1 (6 bases). The CDR3 covers 15 residues. V lost 5 bases and J lost 0, with 10 bases in between. Germline assignment: CDR1 SGHAT and CDR2 FQNNGV. The CDR3, as DNA: TGTGCCAGCAGCACCGGACAGCCAACTAATGAAAAACTGTTTTTT. Translated, it gives CASSTGQPTNEKLFF.

The chain is built from TRBV30 and TRBJ1-5, with TRBD1 as a possible D gene (6 bases). Trimming cost V 3 bases and J 2 bases, with 8 bases left between them. Germline-derived CDR1 and CDR2 are GTSNPN and SVGIG (reference sequence). The CDR3 loop spans 13 amino acids. The CDR3 coding sequence is TGTGCCTGGAGCCGGACAGGCAATCAGCCCCAGCATTTT. It yields the protein CAWSRTGNQPQHF.

This chain links TRBV5-1 with TRBJ2-1; weak D call: TRBD2 (5 bases). Germline CDR1 SGHRS, CDR2 YFSETQ. The CDR3 is 14 residues long. Trimming removed 1 base at V and 6 bases at J, with 11 bases between. CDR3 bases: TGCGCCAGCAGCTTGTTCGTCGGGGTCAATGAGCAGTTCTTC. It yields the protein CASSLFVGVNEQFF.

This chain connects TRBV2 to TRBJ2-7, with TRBD2 matching over 12 bases. Germline V gene data show CDR1 as SNHLY and CDR2 as FYNNEI. CDR3 length equals 19 residues. Trimming at V came to 1 base and at J to 7 bases, leaving 17 bases not matched to a gene. This chain's CDR3 is CASSEVALAGGHGGGEQYF. The CDR3 DNA follows: TGTGCCAGCAGTGAAGTGGCACTAGCGGGAGGCCACGGGGGGGGAGAGCAGTACTTC.

The chain is built from TRBV19 and TRBJ1-4; TRBD1 is a possible D gene (6 bases). Trimming removed 1 base from V and 7 bases from J, with 16 bases in between. This CDR3 spans 16 amino acids. Germline-derived CDR1 and CDR2 are LNHDA and SQIVND (reference sequence). For the CDR3, the DNA is TGTGCCAGTAGTATAGGTCGTACAGGGTCGGGTGAAAAACTGTTTTTT. Amino acid sequence: CASSIGRTGSGEKLFF.

The rearrangement links TRBV27 to TRBJ1-1, with 8 bases lining up with TRBD1. J gave up 0 bases and V 6 bases, and 3 bases lay outside the gene matches. This CDR3 region has 14 residues. CDR1 and CDR2 from the germline V gene are MNHEY and SMNVEV (reference sequence). CDR3 in amino acids: CASRLTGVNTEAFF. Here the CDR3 DNA reads TGTGCCAGCAGGTTGACAGGGGTGAACACTGAAGCTTTCTTT.

This sequence joins TRBV27 and TRBJ2-7; no definite D call. Germline assignment: CDR1 MNHEY and CDR2 SMNVEV (reference sequence). The CDR3 has 13 residues. The V end lost 5 bases, the J end lost 2 bases, and 10 bases lay between the germline ends. The CDR3 region has the DNA TGTGCCAGCAGTATAGGGCCCCCCTACGAGCAGTACTTC. Translation gives CASSIGPPYEQYF.

This sequence joins TRBV28 and TRBJ2-1, with D unclear. The germline CDR1 and CDR2 sequences are MDHEN and SYDVKM. The V and J ends lost 5 bases and 9 bases respectively, with 8 bases between them. The CDR3 runs 11 residues. CDR3 protein: CASSGVGEQFF. CDR3 DNA: TGTGCCAGCAGTGGCGTGGGTGAGCAGTTCTTC.

The J gene is TRBJ2-7, the V gene TRBV5-1, with 10 bases fitting TRBD2. The CDR3 is 16 amino acids. The germline V gene has CDR1 SGHRS and CDR2 YFSETQ. V lost 4 bases, J lost 0 bases, and 7 bases stayed unmatched. The CDR3 protein is CASSILTSGNSYEQYF. The CDR3 nucleotides read TGCGCCAGCAGCATCCTCACTAGCGGGAACTCCTACGAGCAGTACTTC.

This clone was seen just once. The chain employs TRBV30 and TRBJ2-7, with TRBD2 matching over 11 bases. Trimming cost V 4 bases and J 2 bases; bases outside gene matches: 4. This CDR3 region has 14 residues. Germline-derived CDR1 and CDR2 are GTSNPN and SVGIG (reference sequence). CDR3: CAWTSGRPPYEQYF. The CDR3 region has the DNA TGTGCCTGGACTAGCGGGAGGCCCCCCTACGAGCAGTACTTC. Variable domain in full (rest from reference TRBV30 and TRBJ2-7): SQTIHQWPATLVQPVGSPLSLECTVEGTSNPNLYWYRQAAGRGLQLLFYSVGIGQISSEVPQNLSASRPQDRQFILSSKKLLLSDSGFYLCAWTSGRPPYEQYFGPGTRLTVT.

The chain employs TRBV5-1 and TRBJ2-3; no definite D call. Germline V gene lookup returns CDR1 SGHRS and CDR2 YFSETQ. The CDR3 contains 18 residues. Trimming pared 3 bases from V and 0 bases from J, leaving 20 bases between. CDR3 protein: CASSSTWETDLSTDTQYF. The CDR3 DNA sequence: TGCGCCAGCAGCTCCACTTGGGAAACGGATCTTAGCACAGATACGCAGTATTTT.

This chain connects TRBV5-8 to TRBJ1-4; D gene ambiguous. Germline assignment: CDR1 SGHTS and CDR2 YDEGEE. The CDR3 sequence is 15 residues long. Trimming removed 4 bases at V and 0 bases at J, with 10 bases between. CDR3 protein: CASSPDLSTNEKLFF. Written as DNA, the CDR3 is TGTGCCAGCAGCCCCGACCTGTCAACTAATGAAAAACTGTTTTTT. The variable domain in full, completed from reference TRBV5-8 and TRBJ1-4, reads EAGVTQSPTHLIKTRGQQATLRCSPISGHTSVYWYQQALGLGLQFLLWYDEGEERNRGNFPPRFSGRQFPNYSSELNVNALELEDSALYLCASSPDLSTNEKLFFGSGTQLSVL.

This chain connects TRBV15 to TRBJ1-2, with D unresolved. The germline V and J ends were trimmed by 0 bases and 0 bases, with 8 bases remaining between them. The CDR3 contains 15 residues. Germline lookup yields CDR1 LNHNV and CDR2 YYDKDF (reference sequence). The CDR3 DNA sequence: TGTGCCACCAGCAGAGAGGGCAGAGCTAACTATGGCTACACCTTC. It yields the protein CATSREGRANYGYTF.

The CDR3 here is CASTLAGGLPREFF. The CDR3 DNA follows: TGTGCCAGCACCCTAGCGGGAGGGCTCCCGAGGGAGTTCTTC. The chain has TRBV7-2 and TRBJ2-1; 12 nucleotides line up with TRBD2. V lost 7 bases to trimming and J lost 14 bases; unmatched junction nucleotides: 12. Germline CDR1 is SGHTA and CDR2 is FQGNSA. CDR3 length equals 14 residues.

This chain links TRBV7-9 with TRBJ2-7; 10 bases are a match to TRBD1. Germline-derived CDR1 and CDR2 are SEHNR and FQNEAQ (reference sequence). J was trimmed by 6 bases and V by 1 base; bases with no gene match: 3. The CDR3 is 14 amino acids. The CDR3 reads CASSLGDRGLEQYF. CDR3 nucleotides: TGTGCCAGCAGCTTAGGAGACAGGGGGCTCGAGCAGTACTTC.

The rearrangement uses TRBV28 and TRBJ1-5; perhaps TRBD1 as D (5 bases). Germline values: CDR1 MDHEN, CDR2 SYDVKM. V lost 9 bases and J lost 0, with 12 bases in between. The CDR3 sequence is 14 residues long. Here the CDR3 DNA reads TGTGCCAGGGAACCGGGACTTAGCAATCAGCCCCAGCATTTT. As protein: CAREPGLSNQPQHF.

The gene calls are TRBV6-1 and TRBJ2-6; D possibly corresponds to TRBD2 (5 bases). With 3 bases removed from V and 0 bases from J, the gap between germline ends came to 6 bases. The CDR3 is 15 residues long. Germline CDR1 reads MNHNS; CDR2 reads SASEGT. The CDR3: CASSDGISGANVLTF. The DNA for the CDR3 is TGTGCCAGCAGTGACGGGATCTCTGGGGCCAACGTCCTGACTTTC.

The V call is TRBV4-1, the J call TRBJ2-6; 9 nucleotides align to TRBD2. Trimming took 4 bases from V and 4 from J; bases not matched to a gene: 8. The CDR3 extends over 17 amino acids. CDR1 and CDR2 (germline): MGHRA, YSYEKL. The CDR3 reads CASSRSAGGAGANVLTF. The DNA for the CDR3 is TGCGCCAGCAGCCGCAGCGCGGGGGGGGCAGGGGCCAACGTCCTGACTTTC.

This clone was counted a single time. V is TRBV9 and J is TRBJ2-3, with D possibly TRBD2 on 6 matching bases. Trimming shortened V by 0 bases and J by 0 bases, and 8 bases separated the two germline ends. The V gene's germline CDR1 is SGDLS and CDR2 YYNGEE. The CDR3 has 15 residues. In DNA, the CDR3 is TGTGCCAGCAGCGTAGCCCTAGCGAGCACAGATACGCAGTATTTT. Encoded protein: CASSVALASTDTQYF.

The chain links TRBV18 to TRBJ1-3; no clear D gene. V was clipped by 3 bases and J by 0 bases, with 24 bases between them. This CDR3 comprises 20 residues. CDR1 and CDR2 (germline): KGHSH, LQKENI. The CDR3 reads CASSPPNPDRINPSGNTIYF. The CDR3 coding sequence is TGTGCCAGCTCACCCCCGAATCCAGACCGTATAAACCCCTCTGGAAACACCATATATTTT.

This clone was seen a single time. This chain joins TRBV2 and TRBJ1-3; 8 bases fit TRBD1. Germline assignment: CDR1 SNHLY and CDR2 FYNNEI. Trimming took 7 bases from V and 2 from J; bases not matched to a gene: 19. The CDR3 extends over 19 amino acids. CDR3 nucleotides: TGTGCCAGCATGGTTATGGCGACGGACAGGGATCGGACTGGAAACACCATATATTTT. Translated: CASMVMATDRDRTGNTIYF.

The V and J genes are TRBV4-1 and TRBJ2-5; D is possibly TRBD1 (6 bases). Germline V CDR1 and CDR2: MGHRA, YSYEKL. V lost 0 bases, J lost 4 bases, and 9 bases lay in between. The CDR3 extends over 14 amino acids. In nucleotides, the CDR3 is TGCGCCAGCAGCCAAGACAGGGGCGGAGAGACCCAGTACTTC. This codes for CASSQDRGGETQYF.